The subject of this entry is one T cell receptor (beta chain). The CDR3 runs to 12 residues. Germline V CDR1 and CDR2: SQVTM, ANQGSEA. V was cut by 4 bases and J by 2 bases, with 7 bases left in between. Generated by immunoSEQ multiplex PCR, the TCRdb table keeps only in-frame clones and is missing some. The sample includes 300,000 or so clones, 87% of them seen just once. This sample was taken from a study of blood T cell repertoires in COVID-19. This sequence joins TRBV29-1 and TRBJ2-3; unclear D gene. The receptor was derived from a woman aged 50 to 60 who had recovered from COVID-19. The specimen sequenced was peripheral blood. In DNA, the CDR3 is TGCAGCGTTGGGGCTAACACAGATACGCAGTATTTT. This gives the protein CSVGANTDTQYF.